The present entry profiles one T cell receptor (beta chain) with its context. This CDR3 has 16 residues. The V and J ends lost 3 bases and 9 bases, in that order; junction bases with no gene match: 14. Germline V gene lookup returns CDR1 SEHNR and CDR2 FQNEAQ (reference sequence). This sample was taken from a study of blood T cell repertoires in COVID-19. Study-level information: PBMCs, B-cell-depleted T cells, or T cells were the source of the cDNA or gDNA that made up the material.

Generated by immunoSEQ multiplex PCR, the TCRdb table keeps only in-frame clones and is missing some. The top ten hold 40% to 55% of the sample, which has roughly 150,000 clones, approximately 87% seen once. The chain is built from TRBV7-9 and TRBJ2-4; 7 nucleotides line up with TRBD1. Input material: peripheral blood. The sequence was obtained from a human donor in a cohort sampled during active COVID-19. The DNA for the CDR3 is TGTGCCAGCAGCTTCCCTAGAGGCACAGGGGATTCCATTCAGTACTTC. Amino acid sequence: CASSFPRGTGDSIQYF.